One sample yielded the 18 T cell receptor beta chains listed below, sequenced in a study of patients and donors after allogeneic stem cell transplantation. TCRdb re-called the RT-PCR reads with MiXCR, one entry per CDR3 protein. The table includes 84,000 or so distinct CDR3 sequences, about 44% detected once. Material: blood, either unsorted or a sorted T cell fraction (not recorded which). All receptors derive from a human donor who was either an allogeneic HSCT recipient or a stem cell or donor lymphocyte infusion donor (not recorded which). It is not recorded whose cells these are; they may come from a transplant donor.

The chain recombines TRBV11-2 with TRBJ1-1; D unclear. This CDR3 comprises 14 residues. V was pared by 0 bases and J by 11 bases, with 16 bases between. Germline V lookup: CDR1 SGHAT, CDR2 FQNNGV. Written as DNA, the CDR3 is TGTGCCAGCAGCTTAGATCGGAGACAATTGGGGGCTTTCTTT. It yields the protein CASSLDRRQLGAFF.

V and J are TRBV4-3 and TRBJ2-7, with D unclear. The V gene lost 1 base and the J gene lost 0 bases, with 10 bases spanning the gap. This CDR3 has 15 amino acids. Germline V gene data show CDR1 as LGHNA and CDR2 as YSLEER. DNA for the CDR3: TGCGCCAGCAGCCAAGCCAACACAATCTCCTACGAGCAGTACTTC. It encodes CASSQANTISYEQYF.

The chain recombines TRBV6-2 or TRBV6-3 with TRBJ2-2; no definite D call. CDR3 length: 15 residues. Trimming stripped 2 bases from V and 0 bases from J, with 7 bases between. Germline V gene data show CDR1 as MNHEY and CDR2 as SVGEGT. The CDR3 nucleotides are TGTGCCAGCAGTTACCGACATCCGAACACCGGGGAGCTGTTTTTT. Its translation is CASSYRHPNTGELFF.

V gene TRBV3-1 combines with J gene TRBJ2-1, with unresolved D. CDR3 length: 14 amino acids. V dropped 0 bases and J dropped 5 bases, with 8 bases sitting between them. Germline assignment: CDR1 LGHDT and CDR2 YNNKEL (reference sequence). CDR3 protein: CASSQEGLHNEQFF. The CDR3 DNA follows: TGTGCCAGCAGCCAAGAGGGCCTGCACAATGAGCAGTTCTTC.

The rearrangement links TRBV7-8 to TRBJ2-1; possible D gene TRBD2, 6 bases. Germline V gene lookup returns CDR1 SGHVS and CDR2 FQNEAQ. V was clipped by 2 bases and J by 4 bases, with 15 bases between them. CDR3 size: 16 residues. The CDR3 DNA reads TGTGCCAGCAGCTTAATCTCGGGAGTCAGGTACAATGAGCAGTTCTTC. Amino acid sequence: CASSLISGVRYNEQFF.

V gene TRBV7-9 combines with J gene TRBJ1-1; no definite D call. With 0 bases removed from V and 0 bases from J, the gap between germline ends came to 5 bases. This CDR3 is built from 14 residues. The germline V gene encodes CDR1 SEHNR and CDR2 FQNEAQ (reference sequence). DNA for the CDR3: TGTGCCAGCAGCTTAGCGGATTTGAACACTGAAGCTTTCTTT. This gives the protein CASSLADLNTEAFF.

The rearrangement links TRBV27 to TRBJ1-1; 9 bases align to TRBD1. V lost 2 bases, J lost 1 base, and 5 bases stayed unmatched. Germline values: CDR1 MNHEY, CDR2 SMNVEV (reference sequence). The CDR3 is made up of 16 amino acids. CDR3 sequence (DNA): TGTGCCAGCAGTTTAGTTGGACAGGGGCCGAACACTGAAGCTTTCTTT. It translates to CASSLVGQGPNTEAFF.

The CDR3 DNA reads TGCGCCAGCAGCCAAGGCCCGGGACAGGGAGGTGAAAAACTGTTTTTT. Translation: CASSQGPGQGGEKLFF. V gene TRBV4-1 combines with J gene TRBJ1-4; 9 bases line up with TRBD1. The length of the CDR3 is 16 residues. The J segment lost 7 bases and the V segment lost 1 base, leaving 7 bases of the junction unmatched. Germline values: CDR1 MGHRA, CDR2 YSYEKL.

Written as DNA, the CDR3 is TGCAGTGCCTTGGACGGCAATCAGCCCCAGCATTTT. It is translated as CSALDGNQPQHF. The chain carries TRBV20-1 and TRBJ1-5; D is unclear. This CDR3 comprises 12 residues. Germline CDR1 DFQATT, CDR2 SNEGSKA (reference sequence). The ends were cut back, 6 bases at V and 2 bases at J, with 8 bases in the middle.

CDR3 in amino acids: CSVELHSSYNEQFF. DNA for the CDR3: TGCAGCGTTGAGCTCCACAGCTCCTACAATGAGCAGTTCTTC. The chain couples TRBV29-1 to TRBJ2-1; D remains unclear. This CDR3 region has 14 residues. Trimming cost V 3 bases and J 0 bases, with 9 bases left between them. Looked up from germline, CDR1 is SQVTM and CDR2 is ANQGSEA.

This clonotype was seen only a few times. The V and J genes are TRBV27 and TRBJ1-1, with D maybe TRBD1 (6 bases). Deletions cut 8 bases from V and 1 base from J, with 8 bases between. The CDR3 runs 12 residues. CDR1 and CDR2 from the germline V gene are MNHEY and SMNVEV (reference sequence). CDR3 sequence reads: CASLTGNTEAFF. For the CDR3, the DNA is TGTGCCAGCCTGACAGGGAACACTGAAGCTTTCTTT.

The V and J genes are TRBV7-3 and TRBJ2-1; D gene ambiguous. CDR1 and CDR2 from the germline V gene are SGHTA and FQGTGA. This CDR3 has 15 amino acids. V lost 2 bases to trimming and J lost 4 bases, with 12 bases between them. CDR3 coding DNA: TGTGCCAGCAGCTTAGGAGTTGAAGCTTACAATGAGCAGTTCTTC. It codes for CASSLGVEAYNEQFF.

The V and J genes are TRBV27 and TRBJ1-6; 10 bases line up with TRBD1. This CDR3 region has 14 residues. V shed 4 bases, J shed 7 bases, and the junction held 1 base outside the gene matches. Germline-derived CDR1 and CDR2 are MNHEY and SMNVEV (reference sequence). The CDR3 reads CASSWDRGNSPLHF. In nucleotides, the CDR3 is TGTGCCAGCAGTTGGGACAGGGGAAATTCACCCCTCCACTTT.

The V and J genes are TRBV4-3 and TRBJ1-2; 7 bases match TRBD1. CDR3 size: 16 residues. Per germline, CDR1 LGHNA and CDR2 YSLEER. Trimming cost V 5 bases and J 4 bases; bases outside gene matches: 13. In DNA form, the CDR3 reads TGCGCCAGCAGCTCTGGGACAGCCCCGGCAACCTATGGCTACACCTTC. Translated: CASSSGTAPATYGYTF.

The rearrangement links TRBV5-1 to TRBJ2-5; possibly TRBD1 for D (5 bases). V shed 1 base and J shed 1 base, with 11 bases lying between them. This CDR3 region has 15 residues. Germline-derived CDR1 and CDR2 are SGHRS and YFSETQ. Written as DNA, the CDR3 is TGCGCCAGCAGCTTGTTTTGGGGCGGCCAAGAGACCCAGTACTTC. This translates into CASSLFWGGQETQYF.

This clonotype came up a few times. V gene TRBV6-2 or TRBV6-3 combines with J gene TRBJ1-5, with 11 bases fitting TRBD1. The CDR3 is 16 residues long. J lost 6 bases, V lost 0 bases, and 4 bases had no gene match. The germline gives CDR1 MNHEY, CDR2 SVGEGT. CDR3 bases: TGTGCCAGCAGTTACTCTGGGACAGGGGGGAGTCAGCCCCAGCATTTT. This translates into CASSYSGTGGSQPQHF.

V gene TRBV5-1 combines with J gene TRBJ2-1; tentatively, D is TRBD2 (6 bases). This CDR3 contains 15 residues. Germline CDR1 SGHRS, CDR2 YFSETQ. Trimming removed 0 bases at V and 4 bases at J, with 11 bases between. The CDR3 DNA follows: TGCGCCAGCAGCTTGGCCCCTGCGGGATACAATGAGCAGTTCTTC. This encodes CASSLAPAGYNEQFF.

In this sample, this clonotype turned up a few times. CDR3 sequence: CASSQGNRGTNGYTF. The CDR3 bases are TGTGCCAGCAGCCAAGGTAACAGGGGAACTAATGGCTACACCTTC. The chain recombines TRBV3-1 with TRBJ1-2; 7 bases map to TRBD1. Germline values: CDR1 LGHDT, CDR2 YNNKEL (reference sequence). CDR3 length: 15 residues. The V gene end was trimmed by 1 base and the J gene end by 6 bases; junction bases not matched to a gene: 8. Complete variable domain (other parts from reference TRBV3-1 and TRBJ1-2): DTAVSQTPKYLVTQMGNDKSIKCEQNLGHDTMYWYKQDSKKFLKIMFSYNNKELIINETVPNRFSPKSPDKAHLNLHINSLELGDSAVYFCASSQGNRGTNGYTFGSGTRLTVV.